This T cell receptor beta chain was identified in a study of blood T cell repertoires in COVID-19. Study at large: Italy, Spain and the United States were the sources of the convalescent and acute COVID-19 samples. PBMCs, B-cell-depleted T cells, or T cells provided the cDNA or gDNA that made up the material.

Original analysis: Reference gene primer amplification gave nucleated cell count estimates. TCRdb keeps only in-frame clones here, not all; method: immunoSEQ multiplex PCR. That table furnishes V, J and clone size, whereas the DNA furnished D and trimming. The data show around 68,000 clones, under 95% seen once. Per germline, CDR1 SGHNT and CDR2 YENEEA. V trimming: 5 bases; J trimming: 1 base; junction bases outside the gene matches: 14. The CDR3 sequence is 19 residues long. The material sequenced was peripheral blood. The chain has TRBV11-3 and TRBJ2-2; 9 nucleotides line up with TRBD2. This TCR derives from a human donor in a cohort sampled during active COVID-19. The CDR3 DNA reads TGTGCCAGCAGCCCAAGAGATCTGGGAGCGGGGGGGAACACCGGGGAGCTGTTTTTT. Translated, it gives CASSPRDLGAGGNTGELFF.